These 18 T cell receptor beta chains were all obtained from the same sample, sequenced in a study of cytomegalovirus exposure and HLA in healthy donors. It was with 60 Vbeta and 13 Jbeta primers that the PCR ran. Assay used: immunoSEQ multiplex PCR; TCRdb lists only in-frame clones, some missing. This sample's clone table lists roughly 120,000 clones. The sequenced sample consisted of PBMCs. The receptors derive from a man aged 40-50 years in good health and CMV-seronegative.

The rearrangement joins TRBV15 to TRBJ1-5; D gene uncertain. There are 15 residues in the CDR3. The V gene's germline CDR1 is LNHNV and CDR2 YYDKDF (reference sequence). V shed 0 bases and J shed 3 bases, with 9 bases lying between them. The DNA of the CDR3 is TGTGCCACCAGCAGAGATGGGCAGTTCAATCAGCCCCAGCATTTT. This translates into CATSRDGQFNQPQHF. The variable domain in full, with the rest retrieved from reference TRBV15 and TRBJ1-5, is DAMVIQNPRYQVTQFGKPVTLSCSQTLNHNVMYWYQQKSSQAPKLLFHYYDKDFNNEADTPDNFQSRRPNTSFCFLDIRSPGLGDTAMYLCATSRDGQFNQPQHFGDGTRLSIL.

The V gene is TRBV10-1, the J gene TRBJ2-7; 8 bases match TRBD2. Germline loops: CDR1 WNHNN, CDR2 SYGVQD (reference sequence). CDR3 length equals 14 residues. J lost 3 bases, V lost 6 bases, and 7 bases had no gene match. The CDR3 region has the DNA TGCGCCAGCAGCGGGGGGACTAGAGGCTACGAGCAGTACTTC. This sequence encodes CASSGGTRGYEQYF.

Notes on this clone: Other DNA sequences in this specimen translate into the identical CDR3. The chain couples TRBV5-1 to TRBJ2-5, with 8 nucleotides matching TRBD1. This CDR3 has 15 residues. V lost 0 bases and J lost 1; bases outside the gene matches: 2. CDR1 and CDR2 from the germline V gene are SGHRS and YFSETQ. The DNA of the CDR3 is TGCGCCAGCAGCTTGGGGGGACAGGTCCAAGAGACCCAGTACTTC. The encoded protein is CASSLGGQVQETQYF.

The chain uses TRBV7-9 and TRBJ2-5; 10 bases align to TRBD1. Trimming cost V 5 bases and J 5 bases; bases outside gene matches: 11. CDR1 and CDR2 (germline): SEHNR, FQNEAQ (reference sequence). The CDR3 has 16 residues. The CDR3 coding sequence is TGTGCCAGCAGCACAACGGGACAGGGGAAGATTGAGACCCAGTACTTC. It yields the protein CASSTTGQGKIETQYF.

The chain links TRBV11-3 to TRBJ1-1; 8 bases are shared with TRBD1. CDR1 SGHNT and CDR2 YENEEA come from the germline V gene. J gave up 0 bases and V 1 base, and 7 bases lay outside the gene matches. The CDR3 spans 17 residues. This CDR3 is CASSLAMGTGLNTEAFF. CDR3 bases: TGTGCCAGCAGCTTAGCTATGGGGACAGGTTTGAACACTGAAGCTTTCTTT.

The chain employs TRBV7-9 and TRBJ1-1; TRBD1 might be the D (5 bases). The germline gives CDR1 SEHNR, CDR2 FQNEAQ (reference sequence). This CDR3 has 11 amino acids. V was trimmed by 10 bases and J by 5 bases, leaving 11 bases between them. CDR3 loop: CAIPGGTEAFF. Written as DNA, the CDR3 is TGTGCCATCCCGGGGGGAACTGAAGCTTTCTTT. Using reference TRBV7-9 and TRBJ1-1 for the parts outside the CDR3, the full variable domain is DTGVSQNPRHKITKRGQNVTFRCDPISEHNRLYWYRQTLGQGPEFLTYFQNEAQLEKSRLLSDRFSAERPKGSFSTLEIQRTEQGDSAMYLCAIPGGTEAFFGQGTRLTVV.

The chain has TRBV7-6 and TRBJ2-7; the match to TRBD1 covers 7 bases. V trimming: 5 bases; J trimming: 5 bases; junction bases outside the gene matches: 9. CDR1 SGHVS and CDR2 FNYEAQ come from the germline V gene. The CDR3 has 14 amino acids. The CDR3 loop reads CASSIKTGTDEQYF. DNA for the CDR3: TGTGCCAGCAGCATTAAGACCGGGACAGACGAGCAGTACTTC.

The V gene is TRBV30, the J gene TRBJ2-3; D is undetermined. Germline loops: CDR1 GTSNPN, CDR2 SVGIG (reference sequence). This CDR3 comprises 11 residues. V was cut by 8 bases and J by 6 bases, with 12 bases left in between. The CDR3 loop reads CALRSRDTQYF. In DNA, the CDR3 is TGTGCCCTGAGGTCAAGGGATACGCAGTATTTT.

Written as DNA, the CDR3 is TGCGCCAGCAGCTCCCGTCTAAGCGAGCAGTACTTC. Amino acid sequence: CASSSRLSEQYF. The chain carries TRBV5-1 and TRBJ2-7; no reliable D call. Per germline, CDR1 SGHRS and CDR2 YFSETQ. Trimming pared 3 bases from V and 6 bases from J, leaving 10 bases between. CDR3 size: 12 residues.

The gene calls are TRBV7-9 and TRBJ2-5; D may be TRBD1 (6 bases). The CDR3 contains 15 residues. V gave up 7 bases and J gave up 5 bases, with 20 bases separating them. Germline values: CDR1 SEHNR, CDR2 FQNEAQ (reference sequence). The CDR3 loop reads CASTIRGIDRETQYF. The DNA for the CDR3 is TGTGCCAGCACCATCAGGGGAATAGATCGGGAGACCCAGTACTTC.

The V and J genes are TRBV27 and TRBJ2-7, with 7 bases that match TRBD1. Germline loops: CDR1 MNHEY, CDR2 SMNVEV (reference sequence). The CDR3 length is 14 residues. J lost 2 bases, V lost 2 bases, and 3 bases had no gene match. As DNA, the CDR3 is TGTGCCAGCAGTTTAACGGGACAGCCCTACGAGCAGTACTTC. Its translation is CASSLTGQPYEQYF.

The CDR3 DNA is TGTGCCAGCAGTGAAGCGCGGCTAGTCTCCTACGAGCAGTACTTC. Translation: CASSEARLVSYEQYF. The chain carries TRBV6-1 and TRBJ2-7; D gene ambiguous. The CDR3 spans 15 residues. Trimming pared 0 bases from V and 0 bases from J, leaving 9 bases between. Germline lookup yields CDR1 MNHNS and CDR2 SASEGT.

The rearrangement joins TRBV6-6 to TRBJ2-7, with TRBD2 identical over 13 bases. The V and J ends lost 5 bases and 3 bases, in that order; junction bases with no gene match: 7. The CDR3 spans 16 residues. Germline V gene sequence: CDR1 MNHNY, CDR2 SVGAGI (reference sequence). The DNA for the CDR3 is TGTGCCAGCAGTCAGGGACTAGCGGGGATACGCTACGAGCAGTACTTC. Translating gives CASSQGLAGIRYEQYF.

This chain uses TRBV10-2 with TRBJ1-6, with D possibly being TRBD1 (5 bases). Germline CDR1 reads WSHSY; CDR2 reads SAAADI. The CDR3 is made up of 14 amino acids. Between the trimmed V and J ends, which lost 4 bases and 7 bases, there was a span of 11 bases. Here the CDR3 reads CASSVQGSNSPLHF. CDR3 DNA: TGCGCCAGCAGTGTTCAGGGTTCGAATTCACCCCTCCACTTT.

The genes are TRBV5-1 and TRBJ1-1; D unclear. CDR3 length equals 13 residues. Germline CDR1 SGHRS, CDR2 YFSETQ. With 2 bases removed from V and 0 bases from J, the gap between germline ends came to 5 bases. The CDR3 is CASSLEVNTEAFF. CDR3 nucleotides: TGCGCCAGCAGCTTAGAGGTGAACACTGAAGCTTTCTTT.

The CDR3, as DNA: TGTGCCAGTAGTGAAAAGGGGGCCAGAATTGAAAAACTGTTTTTT. This gives the protein CASSEKGARIEKLFF. This rearrangement joins TRBV19 to TRBJ1-4; 7 positions agree with TRBD1. The CDR3 runs 15 residues. V dropped 5 bases and J dropped 7; count of bases not matched to a gene: 10. Germline V gene data show CDR1 as LNHDA and CDR2 as SQIVND (reference sequence). The variable domain in full, completed from reference TRBV19 and TRBJ1-4, reads DGGITQSPKYLFRKEGQNVTLSCEQNLNHDAMYWYRQDPGQGLRLIYYSQIVNDFQKGDIAEGYSVSREKKESFPLTVTSAQKNPTAFYLCASSEKGARIEKLFFGSGTQLSVL.

The chain recombines TRBV6-1 with TRBJ2-7; 8 positions agree with TRBD1. V was clipped by 6 bases and J by 2 bases; unmatched bases: 3. Germline assignment: CDR1 MNHNS and CDR2 SASEGT. The CDR3 contains 13 residues. CDR3 loop: CASRLQGAYEQYF. CDR3 nucleotides: TGTGCCAGCAGGCTACAGGGGGCCTACGAGCAGTACTTC.

The gene calls are TRBV28 and TRBJ2-1; 7 nucleotides align to TRBD2. V shed 7 bases and J 0 bases; nucleotides not matched to a gene: 6. This CDR3 contains 15 residues. Germline V gene lookup returns CDR1 MDHEN and CDR2 SYDVKM. The CDR3 DNA reads TGTGCCAGCACTCGTGGGGGGGACTCCTACAATGAGCAGTTCTTC. This translates into CASTRGGDSYNEQFF.